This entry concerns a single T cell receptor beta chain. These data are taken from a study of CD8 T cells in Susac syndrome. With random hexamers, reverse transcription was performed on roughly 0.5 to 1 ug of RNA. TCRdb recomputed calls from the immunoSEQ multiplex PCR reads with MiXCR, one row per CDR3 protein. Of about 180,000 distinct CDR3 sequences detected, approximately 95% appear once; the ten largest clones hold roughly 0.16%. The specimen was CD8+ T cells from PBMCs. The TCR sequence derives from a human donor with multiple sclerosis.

CDR3 amino acids: CASRSTPGGPKETQYF. Here the CDR3 DNA reads TGTGCCAGCAGATCCACCCCGGGGGGCCCTAAAGAGACCCAGTACTTC. The V and J genes are TRBV7-8 and TRBJ2-5, with D maybe TRBD2 (7 bases). Trimming cost V 6 bases and J 3 bases, with 20 bases left between them. This CDR3 has 16 residues. Per the germline V gene, CDR1 is SGHVS and CDR2 is FQNEAQ. Full variable domain (rest looked up from reference TRBV7-8 and TRBJ2-5): GAGVSQSPRYKVAKRGQDVALRCDPISGHVSLFWYQQALGQGPEFLTYFQNEAQLDKSGLPSDRFFAERPEGSVSTLKIQRTQQEDSAVYLCASRSTPGGPKETQYFGPGTRLLVL.